The entry below gives a single T cell receptor beta chain sequence along with its context. Its cognate antigen has yet to be identified. Base qualities are not provided; no much larger clone lies one nucleotide away. TCRbeta CDR3 regions were amplified from genomic DNA by means of the immunoSEQ Assay, a bias-controlled multiplex PCR. Per the source publication's procedure: Within the assay, amplification of reference gene primers was used to estimate how many nucleated cells each sample contained. Sequence reads were collapsed and filtered to measure the absolute abundance of every unique TCRbeta CDR3 rearrangement. For each sample, productive Simpson clonality was calculated as the square root of Simpson's diversity index across productive rearrangements. Drawn from immuneACCESS, this table holds only the in-frame rearrangements with V and J called that TCRdb kept. Clones are partly lost; checked studies trace under half to an unresolved V gene and leave the rest unexplained. Clone size and the V and J calls come from that table; the DNA yielded D and trimming. The sample yields about 210,000 clones; roughly 86% were counted once. Of the sample, 7.6% is held by the ten largest clones.

Each collaborating institution followed its own protocols to collect whole blood in K2EDTA tubes. For TCRbeta analysis, collaborators shipped samples as frozen whole blood, isolated PBMCs, or DNA extracted from either of those sample types. This sample is part of a study of blood T cell repertoires in COVID-19 (dated by TCRdb to about 2020). Broadly, across the study: The collaborator samples originated in the United States, Italy and Spain and spanned the acute and convalescent phases of COVID-19. The prospective study material was composed of cDNA or gDNA derived from T cells, B-cell-depleted T cells, or PBMCs. The dataset comprised deeply sampled blood TCRbeta repertoires from subjects exposed to, actively infected with, or recovered from COVID-19. The repertoires were released in a freely available public database meant as a resource for research on the immune response to SARS-CoV-2. The samples were drawn from the first 160 participants of the ongoing ImmuneRACE study and from over 950 subjects provided by 6 global collaborators. Sample metadata almost always included a de-identified subject ID, COVID-19 status, age in years and sex. HLA class I and class II types, where available, came from metadata supplied by the sample provider rather than from assay-based typing. Findings and caveats that apply to the study as a whole: Clinical and demographic metadata were provided uncurated, with the amount varying by source and participant.

V and J are trimmed by 6 bases and 6 bases, and the gene matches miss 10 bases of the junction. The CDR1 and CDR2 encoded by the germline V gene are SNHLY and FYNNEI. The CDR3 numbers 16 residues from cysteine through phenylalanine. Kept here is only the CDR3 DNA, which spans 48 bases and is read in frame from base 1. The V and J segments used are TRBV2 and TRBJ2-1; 11 bases in the junction line up with TRBD2. The sequenced sample consisted of peripheral blood. This receptor was taken from a woman aged 45 to 65 with active or convalescent COVID-19. For the CDR3, the sequence is CASRALLAGAINEQFF. The DNA reads TGTGCCAGCAGGGCCCTACTAGCGGGGGCCATCAATGAGCAGTTCTTC. Beyond the CDR3, the reference TRBV2 and TRBJ2-1 genes provide the residues; the full variable domain reads: EPEVTQTPSHQVTQMGQEVILRCVPISNHLYFYWYRQILGQKVEFLVSFYNNEISEKSEIFDDQFSVERPDGSNFTLKIRSTKLEDSAMYFCASRALLAGAINEQFFGPGTRLTVL.